A selection of T cell receptor beta chains follows, all from one sample in a study of blood T cell repertoires in COVID-19. Profiled with immunoSEQ multiplex PCR; TCRdb holds only in-frame clones, not every one. Found here are about 78,000 clones, more than 60% of them singletons; the top ten hold around 10%. Sequenced material: peripheral blood. These receptors all come from a human donor in a cohort sampled during active COVID-19. CDR3s leave out the opening cysteine and the closing phenylalanine or tryptophan. Size is stated for part of the rows, as once, few or many counts, or as a class when the clone is expanded.

J: TRBJ1-2; V: TRBV5-1; size: NA; CDR3: ASTPGNGGYT
J: TRBJ2-5; V: TRBV7-7; size: NA; CDR3: ASSLAGGLETQY
J: TRBJ1-5; V: TRBV11-2; size: few; CDR3: ASSFGTGGNQPQH
J: TRBJ2-1; V: TRBV11-2; size: NA; CDR3: ASSAGTLTEQF
J: TRBJ1-2; V: TRBV16; size: NA; CDR3: ASSRSGGNYGYT
J: TRBJ2-6; V: TRBV18; size: NA; CDR3: ASSPSRGEAGANVLT
J: TRBJ2-1; V: TRBV5-5; size: NA; CDR3: ASSSLVFGGSEQF
J: TRBJ2-3; V: TRBV12-2; size: once; CDR3: ASRQMVVLAGSTDTQY
J: TRBJ1-2; V: TRBV4-1; size: NA; CDR3: ASSQGQGHGYT
J: TRBJ1-1; V: TRBV6-5; size: NA; CDR3: ASRFGTGGTEAF
J: TRBJ2-7; V: TRBV7-9; size: NA; CDR3: ASSSGTGAYEQY
J: TRBJ2-7; V: TRBV7-9; size: NA; CDR3: ASSSVDRGYEQY
J: TRBJ2-1; V: TRBV7-3; size: NA; CDR3: ASSLTSPGSGGYSEQF
J: TRBJ2-2; V: TRBV6-6; size: NA; CDR3: ASSPTANTGELF
J: TRBJ2-3; V: TRBV5-4; size: NA; CDR3: ASSIGQVRSTDTQY
J: TRBJ1-6; V: TRBV15; size: few; CDR3: ATSRQGDSPLH
J: TRBJ1-2; V: TRBV10-2; size: NA; CDR3: ASMRGARDYGYT
J: TRBJ2-7; V: TRBV6-5; size: NA; CDR3: ASRPYSGGLYEQY
J: TRBJ1-2; V: TRBV18; size: NA; CDR3: ASSPIRVYGYT
J: TRBJ1-2; V: TRBV7-2; size: NA; CDR3: ASSPDKNYGYT
J: TRBJ2-7; V: TRBV7-9; size: NA; CDR3: ASSSSGTGGEQY
J: TRBJ2-7; V: TRBV30; size: NA; CDR3: AWSVGTGFGGEQY
J: TRBJ2-2; V: TRBV5-1; size: NA; CDR3: ASSLADTHTGELF
J: TRBJ1-5; V: TRBV9; size: NA; CDR3: ASSLQGHQPQH
J: TRBJ1-2; V: TRBV3-1/TRBV3-2; size: NA; CDR3: ASSLAGGNYGYT
J: TRBJ1-2; V: TRBV11-3; size: NA; CDR3: ASSLVGIGEDRLT
J: TRBJ1-6; V: TRBV10-3; size: NA; CDR3: AIGTGTGNSPLH